This entry concerns a single T cell receptor beta chain. This clone's antigen is unknown. No much larger clonotype is one base removed from it; base qualities were not supplied. These data come from a study of shared clonotypes between healthy human individuals (dated by TCRdb to the early 2020s). Study-level background: The cohort comprised a couple of women and a few men aged 18 to 49 years. To increase sequencing depth and limit assay-specific biases, TCR repertoire library preparation and sequencing were carried out by different laboratories using diverse techniques. Each donor's leukapheresis produced roughly between roughly 0.85 and 9.5 billion PBMCs. Per donor, three plates each were used for CD4 naive and CD4 memory, two for CD8 naive, and one for CD8 memory. To estimate repertoire size and how much clonotypes are shared between individuals, the study performed deep sequencing of blood TCR repertoires from a few healthy adults.

Donors were healthy HIV-negative adults with no recently reported acute infections or vaccinations. Every donor was a Caucasian adult living in Nashville, Tennessee, USA. Magnetic negative selection was used to enrich CD4+ T cells, after which naive cells were positively selected on CD45RA and the negative fraction became the memory subset. After blood collection by leukapheresis, PBMCs were isolated using Ficoll-Histopaque density gradient centrifugation and then cryopreserved in the vapor phase of liquid nitrogen. Purity and quantity of every magnetically sorted T cell population were checked by analytical flow cytometry. From each sorted fraction, genomic DNA was isolated and quantified by UV absorbance on a Nanodrop 2000c. From the germline V gene, CDR1 is KGHSH and CDR2 is LQKENI. The CDR3 has 13 amino acids, counting the end cysteine and phenylalanine. Only CDR3 DNA remains: 39 bases, in frame from the first base. Between the V and J ends, shortened by 6 bases and 3 bases respectively, the junction contains 10 bases.

Summary of the overall study and its limitations: Naive subsets generally had larger estimated clonotype richness than memory subsets did. The small number of donors limited the genetic and exposure-history diversity represented. Pairwise subsampling indicated that sequencing depth was expected to affect the degree of clonotype sharing among donors. Higher generation probabilities were observed for clonotypes shared by all four sorted-subset donors than for non-shared clonotypes. Sampling was limited to blood, and TCR repertoires in tissue likely differ from TCR repertoires in blood. When a few donors were compared, the shared fraction of clonotypes was 5% to 6.5% for naive CD4, more than 3% for naive CD8, 2.3% for memory CD4, and 0.35% to 0.4% for memory CD8. Incomplete sequencing was indicated by rarefaction of sorted-subset datasets, despite the large sequencing depth.

Using the deep immunoSEQ assay, multiplex PCR amplified TCR CDR3 regions from genomic DNA. For each cell subset, the extracted genomic DNA was distributed evenly across all wells of several immunoSEQ 96-well plates, and each plate served as one replicate. For sorted subsets, 200 ng of genomic DNA, equivalent to 30,000 or so T cell genomes, went into each replicate PCR. Purified libraries were measured with a Qubit 3.0 fluorometer, size-checked on a Bioanalyzer 2100, and measured again with the KAPA Library Quantification kit. A separate single-read 150-cycle Illumina NextSeq 550 flow cell was used to sequence each immunoSEQ 96-well plate. The original pipeline was this. Because the immunoSEQ output held only junctional sequences and lacked quality scores, the filtering could not match the filtering applied to full-length reads. Sequences were annotated with PyIR, a Python wrapper for IgBLAST v1.9, and V/J genes and CDR3 were assigned using IMGT germline references. Reads were removed for weak V/J assignments (E-value above 1e-6), missing CDR3, stop codons, out-of-frame junctions, or ambiguous translated residues. V3J clonotypes were defined by identical inferred V gene, J gene, and CDR3 amino acid sequence. Percentage overlap between repertoires was computed as shared unique clonotypes divided by the size of the smaller repertoire. Repertoire richness was assessed with RTK rarefaction, the Chao1 estimator, and Recon v2.1 estimates of unobserved clonotypes. Generation probabilities were computed with OLGA for all TCRbeta clonotypes obtained by the gDNA method from four donors. TCRdb took this table from immuneACCESS and kept in-frame rearrangements with V and J called. Such tables lack part of the clones; where checked against another copy, unresolved V genes explain under half of the gap, and the rest is unexplained. The V and J calls and clone size come from that table; D and trimming were worked out from the DNA. The sample contains millions of clones, 90% to 95% of them found a single time. The ten largest clones represent 0.1% to 0.15% of the sample.

This receptor was identified in a man between 18 and 29 years old in good health. The sequenced sample consisted of naive CD4+ T cells sorted from blood. The cell subset or site label of this sample denotes: CD45RA+ positively selected. This sequence uses TRBV18 and TRBJ2-3; the D gene is unclear. Here the CDR3 is given as CASSIVETDTQYF. The sequenced DNA is TGTGCCAGCTCGATTGTGGAAACAGATACGCAGTATTTT. Beyond the CDR3, the reference TRBV18 and TRBJ2-3 genes provide the residues; the full variable domain reads: NAGVMQNPRHLVRRRGQEARLRCSPMKGHSHVYWYRQLPEEGLKFMVYLQKENIIDESGMPKERFSAEFPKEGPSILRIQQVVRGDSAAYFCASSIVETDTQYFGPGTRLTVL.